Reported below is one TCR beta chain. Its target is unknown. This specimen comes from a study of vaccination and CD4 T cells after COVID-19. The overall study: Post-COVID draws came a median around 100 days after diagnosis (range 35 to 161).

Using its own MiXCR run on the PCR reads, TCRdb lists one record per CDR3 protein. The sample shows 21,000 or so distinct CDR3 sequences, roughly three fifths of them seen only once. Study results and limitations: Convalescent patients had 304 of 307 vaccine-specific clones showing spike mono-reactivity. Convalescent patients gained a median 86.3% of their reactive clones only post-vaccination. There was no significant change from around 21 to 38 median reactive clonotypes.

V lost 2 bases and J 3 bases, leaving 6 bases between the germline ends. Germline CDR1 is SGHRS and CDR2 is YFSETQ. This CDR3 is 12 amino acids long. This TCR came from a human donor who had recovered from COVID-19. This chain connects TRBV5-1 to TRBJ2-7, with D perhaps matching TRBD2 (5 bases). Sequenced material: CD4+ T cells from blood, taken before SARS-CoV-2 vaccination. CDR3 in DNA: TGCGCCAGCAGCTTCGAGGGCTACGAGCAGTACTTC. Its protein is CASSFEGYEQYF.